This TCR beta chain was obtained from a study of T cells in Graves' hyperthyroidism and ophthalmopathy. Findings and caveats of the study: Researchers found most expanded thyroid clonotypes above 0.001 in blood as well. The model anticipated ophthalmopathy a median approximately 6.7 months pre-onset.

It was considered stable Graves' hyperthyroidism when ophthalmopathy did not progress within 18 months. Clinical symptoms, serum thyroxine, TRAb, thyroid ultrasound and orbital computed tomography informed diagnoses. CDR3 size: 15 residues. CDR1 and CDR2 from the germline V gene are ENHRY and SYGVKD. V lost 3 bases, J lost 4 bases, and 6 bases stayed unmatched. Worth noting for this clonotype: Antigen specificity is unknown.

Amplified regions were TCR beta CDR3 sequences from RNA transcripts. First-round RT-PCR of the TCR CDR3 relied on the HTBI primer set. TCRdb passed the multiplex PCR reads through MiXCR, listing each CDR3 protein once. The data show under 700,000 distinct CDR3 sequences, with about 45% seen just once and just under 8.5% held by the top ten. This chain connects TRBV10-3 to TRBJ2-3; 8 nucleotides align to TRBD2. The specimen sequenced was peripheral blood or thyroid tissue (not recorded which). This receptor was taken from a young woman with Graves' hyperthyroidism. For the CDR3, the DNA is TGTGCCATCAGTGATCCGGGACTAGTGTCAGATACGCAGTATTTT. This codes for CAISDPGLVSDTQYF.